What follows are 17 T cell receptor beta chains derived from one specimen sequenced in a study of response to subunit inactivated influenza vaccine. TCRdb processed the RT-PCR reads anew with MiXCR; each CDR3 protein has one entry. The profile shows hundreds of thousands of distinct CDR3 sequences, approximately 17% of them singletons. Here the sequenced sample was PBMCs from blood, taken around 5 days after vaccination. The receptors derive from a man between 50 and 59 years old who received an inactivated influenza vaccine.

The CDR3 here is CASSLIGPSTDTQYF. The CDR3 nucleotides are TGTGCCAGCAGCTTGATTGGGCCCAGCACAGATACGCAGTATTTT. This chain connects TRBV11-1 to TRBJ2-3; D is unclear. Germline V gene sequence: CDR1 SGHAT, CDR2 FQDESV (reference sequence). CDR3 length: 15 residues. V was shortened by 3 bases and J by 0 bases, with 10 bases between the two germline ends.

This clonotype was observed a few times. The V and J genes are TRBV7-2 and TRBJ2-2; D ambiguous. Per germline, CDR1 SGHTA and CDR2 FQGNSA. CDR3 length: 16 residues. V was cut by 0 bases and J by 3 bases, with 11 bases left in between. CDR3 in amino acids: CASSLAWHRDTGELFF. CDR3 DNA sequence: TGTGCCAGCAGCTTAGCGTGGCACCGAGACACCGGGGAGCTGTTTTTT.

This clonotype was detected only a few times. The chain recombines TRBV20-1 with TRBJ1-1; 7 bases match TRBD1. Germline-derived CDR1 and CDR2 are DFQATT and SNEGSKA (reference sequence). With V trimmed by 6 bases and J by 3 bases, 4 bases remained unmatched. This CDR3 region has 12 residues. This chain's CDR3 is CSAGTADTEAFF. The CDR3 DNA reads TGCAGTGCCGGGACAGCAGACACTGAAGCTTTCTTT.

This clonotype was seen only a few times. The chain uses TRBV12-3 or TRBV12-4 and TRBJ1-6, with D maybe TRBD1 (5 bases). The CDR3 runs to 13 residues. V dropped 3 bases and J dropped 5 bases, with 5 bases sitting between them. CDR3 nucleotide sequence: TGTGCCAGCAGTTTGACAGATAATTCACCCCTCCACTTT. This codes for CASSLTDNSPLHF.

This clonotype was detected many times. The V gene is TRBV12-3 or TRBV12-4, the J gene TRBJ2-7; a weak D match, TRBD1 (5 bases). V was clipped by 3 bases and J by 2 bases, with 14 bases between them. The CDR3 length is 15 residues. Here the CDR3 DNA reads TGTGCCAGCAGTTTTGGGGCCCCGACGGCCTACGAGCAGTACTTC. This gives the protein CASSFGAPTAYEQYF.

This clonotype was seen ten or more times. The chain employs TRBV12-3 or TRBV12-4 and TRBJ2-6; D is undetermined. The CDR3 totals 13 residues. The V and J ends lost 5 bases and 2 bases respectively, with 4 bases between them. The CDR3 nucleotides read TGTGCCAGCAGTGGCCCTGGGGCCAACGTCCTGACTTTC. This gives the protein CASSGPGANVLTF.

This clonotype was observed many times. The chain uses TRBV5-1 and TRBJ2-5; D remains unclear. CDR1 and CDR2 from the germline V gene are SGHRS and YFSETQ. V lost 1 base and J lost 1, with 5 bases in between. CDR3 length: 13 amino acids. DNA for the CDR3: TGCGCCAGCAGCTTGCCAGGCCAAGAGACCCAGTACTTC. Residues: CASSLPGQETQYF.

This clonotype was counted only a few times. The rearrangement links TRBV20-1 to TRBJ2-5, with TRBD2 matching 14 bases. The junction had 2 bases not matched to a gene; V was cut back by 3 bases and J by 5 bases. This CDR3 comprises 14 residues. The V gene's germline CDR1 is DFQATT and CDR2 SNEGSKA (reference sequence). The CDR3 DNA sequence: TGCAGTGCTAGGACTAGCGGGAGGGGGGAGACCCAGTACTTC. Translating gives CSARTSGRGETQYF.

This clonotype was observed a few times. This chain connects TRBV6-1 to TRBJ1-6; TRBD1 is a possible D gene (5 bases). The CDR3 spans 14 residues. V lost 6 bases and J 0 bases, leaving 6 bases between the germline ends. Per germline, CDR1 MNHNS and CDR2 SASEGT. CDR3 nucleotide sequence: TGTGCCAGCAGGGGGGGCTCCTATAATTCACCCCTCCACTTT. Translation: CASRGGSYNSPLHF.

This clonotype occurred many times. The genes are TRBV7-2 and TRBJ2-7; D remains unclear. Germline CDR1 SGHTA, CDR2 FQGNSA. The CDR3 totals 14 residues. Trimming left V 5 bases short and J 0 bases short, with 11 bases between. The CDR3 loop is CASSPRLFSYEQYF. The CDR3 nucleotides are TGTGCCAGCAGCCCCCGACTGTTCTCCTACGAGCAGTACTTC.

The rearrangement links TRBV5-1 to TRBJ1-1; no clear D. CDR3 length: 13 residues. The germline CDR1 and CDR2 sequences are SGHRS and YFSETQ. V lost 6 bases, J lost 1 base, and 10 bases lay in between. The CDR3 loop is CASIGRGNTEAFF. The DNA for the CDR3 is TGCGCCAGCATCGGTCGGGGGAACACTGAAGCTTTCTTT.

This clonotype was recorded at least ten times. The J gene is TRBJ2-3, the V gene TRBV5-8, with 12 positions matching TRBD1. CDR1 and CDR2 (germline): SGHTS, YDEGEE. V trimming: 1 base; J trimming: 2 bases; junction bases outside the gene matches: 2. The CDR3 sequence is 16 residues long. The CDR3: CASSLPGQGATDTQYF. As DNA, the CDR3 is TGTGCCAGCAGCTTGCCGGGACAGGGGGCCACAGATACGCAGTATTTT.

The chain employs TRBV12-5 and TRBJ2-1, with a weak D call TRBD2 (6 bases). The V gene lost 4 bases and the J gene lost 0 bases, with 7 bases spanning the gap. CDR3 size: 14 residues. Germline V gives CDR1 LGHNT, CDR2 FRNRAP. CDR3 loop: CASGYGSSYNEQFF. CDR3 nucleotides: TGTGCTAGTGGTTACGGGAGCTCCTACAATGAGCAGTTCTTC.

This clonotype has more than one count but fewer than ten. This chain connects TRBV6-1 to TRBJ1-5; 7 bases fit TRBD1. Germline CDR1 is MNHNS and CDR2 is SASEGT. The CDR3 runs 15 residues. Losses at the gene ends were 4 bases for V and 3 bases for J; bases not matched to a gene: 6. The CDR3 here is CASSVDRVNNQPQHF. CDR3 in DNA: TGTGCCAGCAGTGTTGACAGGGTCAACAATCAGCCCCAGCATTTT.

This clonotype has more than one count but fewer than ten. V and J are TRBV4-3 and TRBJ1-2; D remains ambiguous. Trimming shortened V by 0 bases and J by 6 bases, and 17 bases separated the two germline ends. Germline V gives CDR1 LGHNA, CDR2 YSLEER. The CDR3 covers 16 residues. CDR3 in amino acids: CASSQDPGRGVHGYTF. The CDR3 nucleotides are TGCGCCAGCAGCCAAGATCCCGGACGCGGCGTCCATGGCTACACCTTC.

In DNA form, the CDR3 reads TGTGCCAGCAGTGACGAGGTCGGCACGGAGCAGTTCTTC. This translates into CASSDEVGTEQFF. The V and J genes are TRBV6-1 and TRBJ2-1; D uncertain. Germline V CDR1 and CDR2: MNHNS, SASEGT. Trimming stripped 3 bases from V and 10 bases from J, with 13 bases between. The CDR3 totals 13 residues.

The chain uses TRBV6-1 and TRBJ1-6, with TRBD1 matching 10 bases. The CDR3 has 15 residues. V lost 7 bases to trimming and J lost 3 bases; unmatched junction nucleotides: 3. The germline CDR1 and CDR2 sequences are MNHNS and SASEGT. In DNA form, the CDR3 reads TGTGCCAGCACCCGGGACAGGGGCTATAATTCACCCCTCCACTTT. Translation gives CASTRDRGYNSPLHF.